These T cell receptor beta chains were read from a single sample in a study of memory CD4+ T cells and cytomegalovirus serostatus. TCRdb's copy holds only in-frame clones and misses some; the assay was immunoSEQ multiplex PCR. This table has tens of thousands of clones, around 80% appearing once. The sequencing sample was made of memory CD4+ T cells from blood. The receptors here all came from an adult in good health and CMV-seropositive. The CDR3 runs from the conserved cysteine through the conserved F or W. The D gene is left open where the match is weak. Some rows have no size entry. The others give once, few or many, or a class for an expanded clone.

CASSIDSRTEAFF,TGTGCCAGTAGTATAGATAGCCGCACTGAAGCTTTCTTT,TRBJ1-1,.,TRBV19,.
CASSGQGDTEAFF,TGTGCCAGCAGCGGACAGGGGGACACTGAAGCTTTCTTT,TRBJ1-1,TRBD1,TRBV7-2,.
CASSEGGSYEQYF,TGTGCCAGCAGTGAGGGCGGGTCCTACGAGCAGTACTTC,TRBJ2-7,.,TRBV2,.
CSVVQGSGNTEAFF,TGCAGCGTCGTACAGGGGTCGGGGAACACTGAAGCTTTCTTT,TRBJ1-1,TRBD1,TRBV29-1,.
CASSLGTVGIYEQYF,TGCGCCAGCAGCCTTGGAACTGTAGGGATTTACGAGCAGTACTTC,TRBJ2-7,.,TRBV5-1,once
CASSPTSGGVDTQYF,TGTGCCAGCAGCCCGACTAGCGGGGGGGTTGATACGCAGTATTTT,TRBJ2-3,TRBD2,TRBV5-4,.
CASSSFSGGEQFF,TGTGCCAGCAGCTCCTTTAGCGGGGGGGAGCAGTTCTTC,TRBJ2-1,TRBD2,TRBV7-3,.
CASSPVSGRGTYEQYF,TGTGCCAGCAGCCCGGTCAGCGGGAGAGGAACCTACGAGCAGTACTTC,TRBJ2-7,TRBD2,TRBV11-2,.
CASSSNGRPNTEAFF,TGTGCCAGTAGTAGTAACGGCAGGCCGAACACTGAAGCTTTCTTT,TRBJ1-1,.,TRBV19,.
CASSPDTYEQYF,TGTGCCAGCTCACCGGACACCTACGAGCAGTACTTC,TRBJ2-7,.,TRBV18,.
CASSFDRGEQYF,TGTGCCAGCAGCTTCGACAGGGGCGAGCAGTACTTC,TRBJ2-7,TRBD1,TRBV11-2,.
CASSRQGHTIYF,TGTGCCAGTAGTAGACAGGGGCACACCATATATTTT,TRBJ1-3,TRBD1,TRBV19,.
CASRQGVNYGYTF,TGTGCCAGTAGACAGGGGGTAAACTATGGCTACACCTTC,TRBJ1-2,TRBD1,TRBV19,.
CATGQGFVAFF,TGTGCCACCGGACAGGGATTTGTAGCTTTCTTT,TRBJ1-1,TRBD1,TRBV10-3,few
CASSQDWLENVADTQYF,TGCGCCAGCAGCCAAGACTGGTTGGAGAATGTAGCAGATACGCAGTATTTT,TRBJ2-3,.,TRBV4-3,.
CASSPRPERAYGYTF,TGTGCCAGCTCACCACGGCCAGAACGGGCCTATGGCTACACCTTC,TRBJ1-2,.,TRBV18,.
CSARRGAEAFF,TGCAGTGCCAGGAGAGGCGCTGAAGCTTTCTTT,TRBJ1-1,.,TRBV20-1,.
CASSSTGAGNTIYF,TGTGCCAGCAGTTCGACAGGGGCTGGAAACACCATATATTTT,TRBJ1-3,TRBD1,TRBV28,.
CASSERLPASNEQFF,TGTGCCAGCAGTGAAAGGCTCCCTGCGAGTAATGAGCAGTTCTTC,TRBJ2-1,.,TRBV2,.
CASSERGERGETQYF,TGTGCCAGCAGCGAGCGGGGGGAGCGGGGAGAGACCCAGTACTTC,TRBJ2-5,TRBD2,TRBV9,.
CASSYAQYTDTQYF,TGTGCCAGCAGTTACGCGCAGTACACAGATACGCAGTATTTT,TRBJ2-3,.,TRBV6-6,once
CASSLERLSPDTQYF,TGTGCCAGCAGCTTAGAGCGTTTATCTCCGGATACGCAGTATTTT,TRBJ2-3,.,TRBV7-2,.
CASSHSYEQYF,TGTGCCAGCAGCCACTCCTACGAGCAGTACTTC,TRBJ2-7,.,TRBV5-6,.
CASSPAPIPTGTDNEQFF,TGCGCCAGCAGCCCCGCCCCGATACCAACCGGGACAGACAATGAGCAGTTCTTC,TRBJ2-1,TRBD1,TRBV5-1,.
CASSKEGLGGSYNEQFF,TGTGCCAGCAGCAAAGAGGGACTAGGAGGCTCCTACAATGAGCAGTTCTTC,TRBJ2-1,.,TRBV21-1,.
CASRLGGYGYTF,TGTGCCAGCAGGTTGGGGGGGTATGGCTACACCTTC,TRBJ1-2,.,TRBV2,.
CASSEDYRDYGYTF,TGTGCCAGCAGTGAAGATTATAGAGACTATGGCTACACCTTC,TRBJ1-2,.,TRBV2,.
CASSFRGPNSYNSPLHF,TGTGCCAGCAGTTTTCGGGGGCCCAACTCCTATAATTCACCCCTCCACTTT,TRBJ1-6,.,TRBV28,.
CASRPFGASYEQYF,TGTGCCAGCAGGCCCTTCGGGGCCTCCTACGAGCAGTACTTC,TRBJ2-7,.,TRBV7-9,.
CASRGEGTEAFF,TGTGCCAGCCGGGGCGAGGGCACTGAAGCTTTCTTT,TRBJ1-1,.,TRBV28,.
CASSPRVRENYGYTF,TGTGCCAGCAGTCCTCGGGTAAGGGAAAACTATGGCTACACCTTC,TRBJ1-2,.,TRBV27,.
CASSPQGRSYTF,TGTGCCAGCAGTCCACAGGGTAGGAGCTACACCTTC,TRBJ1-2,.,TRBV28,.
CASSPGTFQETQYF,TGTGCCAGCAGCCCGGGGACTTTTCAAGAGACCCAGTACTTC,TRBJ2-5,.,TRBV5-4,.
CASSGWTSGNTIYF,TGTGCCAGCAGCGGCTGGACCTCTGGAAACACCATATATTTT,TRBJ1-3,.,TRBV9,.
CAISQLGYNEQFF,TGTGCCATCAGTCAACTAGGGTACAATGAGCAGTTCTTC,TRBJ2-1,.,TRBV10-3,once
CASSLGSTGDEQFF,TGTGCCAGCAGCTTAGGTAGTACGGGAGATGAGCAGTTCTTC,TRBJ2-1,.,TRBV7-9,.
CASSSIQGNTEAFF,TGCGCCAGCAGCTCGATACAGGGAAACACTGAAGCTTTCTTT,TRBJ1-1,.,TRBV5-1,.
CASSQRGGQGETQYF,TGTGCCAGCAGCCAACGGGGGGGGCAGGGAGAGACCCAGTACTTC,TRBJ2-5,TRBD2,TRBV4-2,.
CASSSRDSSGNTIYF,TGTGCCAGCAGTTCCAGGGACAGCTCTGGAAACACCATATATTTT,TRBJ1-3,TRBD1,TRBV6-6,.
CASSPQGNQPQHF,TGTGCCAGCTCACCACAAGGAAATCAGCCCCAGCATTTT,TRBJ1-5,.,TRBV18,.
CASNSGGKGSPLHF,TGTGCCAGCAACTCAGGGGGGAAGGGTTCACCCCTCCACTTT,TRBJ1-6,TRBD1,TRBV6-6,few
CAWSRQISGNTIYF,TGTGCCTGGAGTAGGCAGATCTCTGGAAACACCATATATTTT,TRBJ1-3,.,TRBV30,once
CASSLNLFRQGRDTEAFF,TGTGCCAGCAGCTTAAACTTATTCCGACAGGGCAGGGACACTGAAGCTTTCTTT,TRBJ1-1,TRBD1,TRBV5-5,.
CASSRLTGSGGFYEQYF,TGCGCCAGCAGCCGCCTCACCGGTAGCGGGGGTTTCTACGAGCAGTACTTC,TRBJ2-7,TRBD2,TRBV4-3,.
CASSLQVSAYNEQFF,TGTGCCAGCAGCCTTCAAGTATCGGCCTACAATGAGCAGTTCTTC,TRBJ2-1,.,TRBV7-3,few
CASSEVPGAGSQAFF,TGTGCCAGCAGTGAAGTCCCGGGGGCAGGCTCACAAGCTTTCTTT,TRBJ1-1,.,TRBV2,.
CASSLRVGASGNTIYF,TGTGCCAGCAGCCTCAGGGTGGGAGCGTCAGGAAACACCATATATTTT,TRBJ1-3,.,TRBV7-2,few
CALQPFSGNTIYF,TGTGCCCTTCAGCCGTTCTCTGGAAACACCATATATTTT,TRBJ1-3,.,TRBV30,.
CASSQALTRWNTEAFF,TGTGCCAGCAGCCAAGCCCTCACACGGTGGAACACTGAAGCTTTCTTT,TRBJ1-1,.,TRBV14,few
CASGFLDVQYF,TGTGCTAGTGGTTTCTTGGACGTGCAGTACTTC,TRBJ2-7,.,TRBV12-5,.
CASSPREGLVSSPLHF,TGTGCCAGCTCACCAAGGGAGGGGTTGGTCAGTTCACCCCTCCACTTT,TRBJ1-6,.,TRBV18,.
CASSFYREGSEKLFF,TGTGCCAGCAGCTTTTACAGGGAAGGAAGTGAAAAACTGTTTTTT,TRBJ1-4,.,TRBV7-9,.
CASSRLAGGSYEQYF,TGTGCCAGTAGTAGATTAGCGGGGGGCTCCTACGAGCAGTACTTC,TRBJ2-7,TRBD2,TRBV19,few
CASSLSGYVGQFF,TGTGCCAGCAGTCTATCGGGTTACGTAGGGCAGTTCTTC,TRBJ2-1,.,TRBV6-5,.
CASSPQENTEAFF,TGCGCCAGCAGCCCACAGGAGAACACTGAAGCTTTCTTT,TRBJ1-1,.,TRBV5-1,.